This T cell receptor beta chain is from a study of graft-versus-host responses after intestinal transplantation. Study context: Among the recipients, all got anti-thymocyte globulin induction and then tacrolimus and steroids for approximately 3 years.

Processing was applied to graft tissue in order to liberate intraepithelial and lamina propria lymphocytes. Germline V gene lookup returns CDR1 KGHSH and CDR2 LQKENI. This CDR3 has 16 residues. Trimming took 2 bases from V and 4 from J; bases not matched to a gene: 6. Sequencing used immunoSEQ multiplex PCR; TCRdb keeps in-frame clones, though not all of them. Among roughly 9,600 clones, about 77% were seen once, and the ten largest hold 20% to 25%. The clonotype comes from a human patient who received an intestinal transplant, so some T cells may come from the graft donor. The sample consisted of ileum tissue, taken 450 to 480 days after intestinal transplantation. This chain connects TRBV18 to TRBJ1-3; TRBD1 aligns across 9 bases. Here the CDR3 DNA reads TGTGCCAGCTCACCAGGACAGGGGAAGAAGGGAAACACCATATATTTT. This translates into CASSPGQGKKGNTIYF.